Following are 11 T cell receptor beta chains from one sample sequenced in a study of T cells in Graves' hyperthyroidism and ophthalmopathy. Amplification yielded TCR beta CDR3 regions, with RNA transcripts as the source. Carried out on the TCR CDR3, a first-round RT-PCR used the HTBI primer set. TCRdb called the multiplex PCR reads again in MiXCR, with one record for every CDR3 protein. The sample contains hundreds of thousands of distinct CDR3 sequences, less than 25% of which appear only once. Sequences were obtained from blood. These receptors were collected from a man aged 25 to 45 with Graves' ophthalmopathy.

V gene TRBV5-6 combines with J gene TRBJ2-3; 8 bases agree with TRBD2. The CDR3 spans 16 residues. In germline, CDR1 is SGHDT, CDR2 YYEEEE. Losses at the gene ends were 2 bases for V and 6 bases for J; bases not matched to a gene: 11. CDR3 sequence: CASSLKAAGGVDTQYF. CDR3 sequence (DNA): TGTGCCAGCAGCTTAAAGGCGGCGGGAGGAGTTGATACGCAGTATTTT.

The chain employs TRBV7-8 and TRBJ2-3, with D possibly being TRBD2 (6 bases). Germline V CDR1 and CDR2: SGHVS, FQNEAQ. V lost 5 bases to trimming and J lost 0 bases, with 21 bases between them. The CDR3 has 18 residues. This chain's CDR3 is CASSPGRGAGLSTDTQYF. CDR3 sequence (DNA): TGTGCCAGCAGCCCCGGTCGAGGAGCGGGCCTTAGCACAGATACGCAGTATTTT.

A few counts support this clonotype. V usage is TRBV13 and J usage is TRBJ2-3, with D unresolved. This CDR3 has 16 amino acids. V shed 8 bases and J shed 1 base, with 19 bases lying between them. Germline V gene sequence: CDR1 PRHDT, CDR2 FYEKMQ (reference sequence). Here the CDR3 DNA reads TGTGCCAGCGCCCAATTACTTAGGCAGGGCACAGATACGCAGTATTTT. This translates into CASAQLLRQGTDTQYF.

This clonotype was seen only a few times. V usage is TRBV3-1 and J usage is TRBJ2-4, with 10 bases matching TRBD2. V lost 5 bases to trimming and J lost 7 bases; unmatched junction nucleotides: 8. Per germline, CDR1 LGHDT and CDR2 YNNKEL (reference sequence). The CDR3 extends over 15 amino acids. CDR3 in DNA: TGTGCCAGCAGCGGTTTAGCGGGAGGTTCGAACATTCAGTACTTC. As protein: CASSGLAGGSNIQYF.

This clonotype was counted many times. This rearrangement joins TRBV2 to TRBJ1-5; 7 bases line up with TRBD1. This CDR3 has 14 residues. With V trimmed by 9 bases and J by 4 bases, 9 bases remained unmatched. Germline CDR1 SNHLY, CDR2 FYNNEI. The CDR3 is CASQGQRNNQPQHF. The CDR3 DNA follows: TGTGCCAGTCAGGGACAGAGAAATAATCAGCCCCAGCATTTT.

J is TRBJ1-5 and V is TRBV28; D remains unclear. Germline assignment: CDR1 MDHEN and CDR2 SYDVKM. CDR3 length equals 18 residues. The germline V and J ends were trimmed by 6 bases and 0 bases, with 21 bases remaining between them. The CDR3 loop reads CASSLWKGPLYSNQPQHF. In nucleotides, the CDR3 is TGTGCCAGCAGCCTTTGGAAGGGCCCTCTTTATAGCAATCAGCCCCAGCATTTT. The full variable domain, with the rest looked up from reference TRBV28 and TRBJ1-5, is DVKVTQSSRYLVKRTGEKVFLECVQDMDHENMFWYRQDPGLGLRLIYFSYDVKMKEKGDIPEGYSVSREKKERFSLILESASTNQTSMYLCASSLWKGPLYSNQPQHFGDGTRLSIL.

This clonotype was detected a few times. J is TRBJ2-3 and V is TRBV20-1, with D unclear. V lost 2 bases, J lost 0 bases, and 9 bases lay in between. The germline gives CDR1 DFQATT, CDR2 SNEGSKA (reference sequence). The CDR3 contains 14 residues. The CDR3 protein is CSARTSSSTDTQYF. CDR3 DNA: TGCAGTGCTAGAACCTCCTCTAGCACAGATACGCAGTATTTT.

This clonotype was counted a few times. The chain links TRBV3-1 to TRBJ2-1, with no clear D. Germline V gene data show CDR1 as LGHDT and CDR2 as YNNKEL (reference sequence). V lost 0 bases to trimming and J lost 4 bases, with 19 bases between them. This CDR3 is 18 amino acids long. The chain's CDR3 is CASSQELGTSLGYNEQFF. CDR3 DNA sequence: TGTGCCAGCAGCCAAGAATTAGGAACATCCCTGGGGTACAATGAGCAGTTCTTC.

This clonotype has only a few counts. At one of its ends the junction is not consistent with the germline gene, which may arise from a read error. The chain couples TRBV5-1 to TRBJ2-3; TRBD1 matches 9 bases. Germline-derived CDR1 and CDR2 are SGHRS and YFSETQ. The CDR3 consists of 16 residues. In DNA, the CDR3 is TGTGCCAGCAGCTCCCGGACAGGGGATTTAGGAGATACGCAGTATTTT. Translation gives CASSSRTGDLGDTQYF.

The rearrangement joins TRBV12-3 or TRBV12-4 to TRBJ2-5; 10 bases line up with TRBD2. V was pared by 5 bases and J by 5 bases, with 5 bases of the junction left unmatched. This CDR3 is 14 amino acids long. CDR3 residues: CASSTSGIWETQYF. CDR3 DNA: TGTGCCAGCAGTACTAGCGGGATCTGGGAGACCCAGTACTTC.

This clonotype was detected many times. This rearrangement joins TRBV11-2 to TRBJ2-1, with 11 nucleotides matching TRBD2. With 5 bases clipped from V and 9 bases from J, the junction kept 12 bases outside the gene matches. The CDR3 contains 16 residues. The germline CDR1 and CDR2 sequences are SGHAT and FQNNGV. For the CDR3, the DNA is TGTGCCAGCAGCCCAAGGACTAGCGGGTCCGCCAGTGAGCAGTTCTTC. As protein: CASSPRTSGSASEQFF.